This passage covers 30 T cell receptor beta chains from one sample sequenced in a study of T cell responses to AZD1222 COVID-19 vaccine. Measured with immunoSEQ multiplex PCR; TCRdb has only the in-frame clones, and not every one. The profile covers approximately 170,000 clones, with around 89% appearing a single time and about 6.9% taken by the ten largest. Here the sequenced sample was peripheral blood, taken on day 0 of AZD1222 vaccination. The receptors were gathered from an adult in good health.

This clone was counted only a few times. The rearrangement joins TRBV6-1 to TRBJ1-2; a weak D match, TRBD1 (5 bases). The V end was cut by 0 bases, the J end by 6 bases, with 17 bases between. The length of the CDR3 is 16 residues. Germline assignment: CDR1 MNHNS and CDR2 SASEGT. The CDR3 DNA is TGTGCCAGCAGTGAAGCCGAAACGGGGGGAAGAGATGGCTACACCTTC. Translation: CASSEAETGGRDGYTF.

The V and J genes are TRBV5-4 and TRBJ2-5; D could derive from TRBD1 or TRBD2 (5 bases each). Germline CDR1 SGHNT, CDR2 YYREEE (reference sequence). Trimming removed 5 bases at V and 4 bases at J, with 9 bases between. The CDR3 is made up of 12 amino acids. As DNA, the CDR3 is TGTGCCAGCAGTTTTGGGGGAGAGACCCAGTACTTC. Translation: CASSFGGETQYF. Complete variable domain (other parts from reference TRBV5-4 and TRBJ2-5): ETGVTQSPTHLIKTRGQQVTLRCSSQSGHNTVSWYQQALGQGPQFIFQYYREEENGRGNFPPRFSGLQFPNYSSELNVNALELDDSALYLCASSFGGETQYFGPGTRLLVL.

The gene calls are TRBV20-1 and TRBJ2-7; TRBD1 agrees at 11 bases. Germline V gene sequence: CDR1 DFQATT, CDR2 SNEGSKA (reference sequence). J gave up 7 bases and V 3 bases, and 5 bases lay outside the gene matches. This CDR3 has 13 amino acids. Written as DNA, the CDR3 is TGCAGTGCTAGTCGGACAGGGGGCGGGGAGCAGTACGTC. Protein sequence: CSASRTGGGEQYV.

This clone was seen ten or more times. V gene TRBV29-1 combines with J gene TRBJ2-7; weak D call: TRBD1 (6 bases). Germline CDR1 and CDR2: SQVTM and ANQGSEA. The V and J ends lost 0 bases and 2 bases respectively, with 17 bases between them. The CDR3 covers 16 residues. CDR3 amino acids: CSVEDRDRSAPYEQYF. The CDR3 bases are TGCAGCGTTGAAGATCGTGACAGGTCCGCACCCTACGAGCAGTACTTC.

This clone was recorded only once. The gene calls are TRBV24-1 and TRBJ1-5; D unresolved. Germline loops: CDR1 KGHDR, CDR2 SFDVKD. The germline V and J ends were trimmed by 2 bases and 9 bases, with 10 bases remaining between them. The CDR3 runs to 13 residues. The CDR3 DNA is TGTGCCACCAGTGATTCGGGAGGTTGGCCCCAGCATTTT. Translating it yields CATSDSGGWPQHF.

The rearrangement uses TRBV12-3 or TRBV12-4 and TRBJ1-2; D is uncertain. There are 13 residues in the CDR3. The V end was cut by 4 bases, the J end by 2 bases, with 8 bases between. CDR3 sequence (DNA): TGTGCCAGCAGTTATGGAACCAACTATGGCTACACCTTC. Translating gives CASSYGTNYGYTF.

This chain connects TRBV18 to TRBJ2-5; D gene unclear. The CDR3 runs 16 residues. Between the trimmed V and J ends, which lost 2 bases and 5 bases, there was a span of 18 bases. The germline V gene encodes CDR1 KGHSH and CDR2 LQKENI. In DNA form, the CDR3 reads TGTGCCAGCTCACCAGGGGTGTGGGGTCCCGTCGAGACCCAGTACTTC. Translation gives CASSPGVWGPVETQYF. The variable domain in full, with the rest retrieved from reference TRBV18 and TRBJ2-5, is NAGVMQNPRHLVRRRGQEARLRCSPMKGHSHVYWYRQLPEEGLKFMVYLQKENIIDESGMPKERFSAEFPKEGPSILRIQQVVRGDSAAYFCASSPGVWGPVETQYFGPGTRLLVL.

The chain uses TRBV10-1 and TRBJ2-5; tentative D call: TRBD2 (6 bases). Trimming took off 6 bases at V and 0 bases at J, with 14 bases between the two ends. Germline CDR1 is WNHNN and CDR2 is SYGVQD (reference sequence). The CDR3 loop spans 15 amino acids. As DNA, the CDR3 is TGCGCCAGCAGCCGATCCGGGACTGACCAAGAGACCCAGTACTTC. The encoded protein is CASSRSGTDQETQYF.

This chain connects TRBV7-9 to TRBJ1-2, with 7 nucleotides matching TRBD1. The CDR3 is 13 residues long. V lost 4 bases, J lost 8 bases, and 7 bases stayed unmatched. Germline values: CDR1 SEHNR, CDR2 FQNEAQ (reference sequence). The CDR3 DNA sequence: TGTGCCAGCAGCTCCCAGGGGGGCTGGGGCTACACCTTC. Its protein product is CASSSQGGWGYTF.

This chain connects TRBV5-4 to TRBJ2-5; D may be TRBD1 (5 bases). This CDR3 spans 16 amino acids. Germline V gene lookup returns CDR1 SGHNT and CDR2 YYREEE (reference sequence). Trimming took off 3 bases at V and 1 base at J, with 16 bases between the two ends. CDR3 region: CASSSPVGQAQETQYF. For the CDR3, the DNA is TGTGCCAGCAGCTCGCCAGTAGGACAAGCCCAAGAGACCCAGTACTTC. The full variable domain, with the rest looked up from reference TRBV5-4 and TRBJ2-5, is ETGVTQSPTHLIKTRGQQVTLRCSSQSGHNTVSWYQQALGQGPQFIFQYYREEENGRGNFPPRFSGLQFPNYSSELNVNALELDDSALYLCASSSPVGQAQETQYFGPGTRLLVL.

This chain links TRBV5-1 with TRBJ2-1; TRBD1 matches at 7 bases. The V gene's germline CDR1 is SGHRS and CDR2 YFSETQ. Trimming at V came to 0 bases and at J to 5 bases, leaving 5 bases not matched to a gene. The CDR3 has 15 amino acids. CDR3 sequence (DNA): TGCGCCAGCAGCTTGGGGGCAGGGGGTCACAATGAGCAGTTCTTC. It encodes CASSLGAGGHNEQFF.

The rearrangement links TRBV28 to TRBJ1-2; 10 bases align to TRBD1. Trimming took 5 bases from V and 7 from J; bases not matched to a gene: 4. Germline values: CDR1 MDHEN, CDR2 SYDVKM. The CDR3 runs to 13 residues. The CDR3 sequence is CASSTGQGFGYTF. CDR3 in DNA: TGTGCCAGCAGTACGGGACAGGGGTTTGGCTACACCTTC.

This clone has a handful of counts. The CDR3 here is CASSQDRGLAGAYNEQFF. The CDR3 nucleotides read TGTGCCAGCAGCCAAGATCGGGGACTAGCGGGGGCATACAATGAGCAGTTCTTC. This chain joins TRBV3-1 (or the pseudogene TRBV3-2) and TRBJ2-1; 14 positions agree with TRBD2. Per the germline V gene, CDR1 is LGHDT and CDR2 is YNNKEL (reference sequence). There are 18 residues in the CDR3. J gave up 4 bases and V 0 bases, and 5 bases lay outside the gene matches.

The gene calls are TRBV7-9 and TRBJ1-5, with D maybe TRBD1 (6 bases). The CDR3 is 11 amino acids. Trimming took 3 bases from V and 10 from J, leaving 7 bases between them. The germline gives CDR1 SEHNR, CDR2 FQNEAQ (reference sequence). The CDR3 sequence: CASSLTGPQHF. The CDR3 coding sequence is TGTGCCAGCAGCTTGACAGGACCCCAGCATTTT.

V and J are TRBV3-1 (or the pseudogene TRBV3-2) and TRBJ2-3, with a tentative D call TRBD2 (6 bases). Trimming shortened V by 6 bases and J by 1 base, and 17 bases separated the two germline ends. The CDR3 is 16 amino acids. Per germline, CDR1 LGHDT and CDR2 YNNKEL (reference sequence). As DNA, the CDR3 is TGTGCCAGCAGTCCCCGCGGCGGGGCGGGCACAGATACGCAGTATTTT. Translated, it gives CASSPRGGAGTDTQYF.

This chain uses TRBV7-3 with TRBJ1-6; 7 bases match TRBD1. Germline-derived CDR1 and CDR2 are SGHTA and FQGTGA. The junction had 11 bases not matched to a gene; V was cut back by 4 bases and J by 5 bases. The CDR3 runs 17 residues. The CDR3: CASSSLPARGDNSPLHF. CDR3 in DNA: TGTGCCAGCAGCTCCCTCCCAGCCAGGGGGGATAATTCACCCCTCCACTTT.

The V gene is TRBV9, the J gene TRBJ2-7, with D perhaps matching TRBD1 or TRBD2 (5 bases each). The V end was cut by 5 bases, the J end by 0 bases, with 12 bases between. There are 14 residues in the CDR3. In germline, CDR1 is SGDLS, CDR2 YYNGEE. The CDR3 reads CASSPRGSSYEQYF. The DNA for the CDR3 is TGTGCCAGCAGTCCGAGGGGATCCTCCTACGAGCAGTACTTC.

This clone has a single count. The rearrangement links TRBV27 to TRBJ2-1, with 15 bases that match TRBD2. V gave up 2 bases and J gave up 2 bases; unmatched junction bases: 10. CDR3 length equals 20 residues. Germline values: CDR1 MNHEY, CDR2 SMNVEV (reference sequence). In nucleotides, the CDR3 is TGTGCCAGCAGTTTAGACTTTCGGACTAGCGGGGGGGCAACCTACAATGAGCAGTTCTTC. It yields the protein CASSLDFRTSGGATYNEQFF.

This clone appeared a single time. The chain employs TRBV12-5 and TRBJ1-4, with D uncertain. CDR1 and CDR2 (germline): LGHNT, FRNRAP. The CDR3 has 14 amino acids. Trimming removed 6 bases at V and 6 bases at J, with 14 bases between. Here the CDR3 reads CASGEGKEYEKLFF. Written as DNA, the CDR3 is TGTGCTAGTGGCGAAGGGAAAGAATATGAAAAACTGTTTTTT.

The chain has TRBV5-8 and TRBJ1-1; no clear D. The CDR3 is 13 residues long. Germline values: CDR1 SGHTS, CDR2 YDEGEE. Trimming removed 2 bases from V and 6 bases from J, with 11 bases in between. Here the CDR3 DNA reads TGTGCCAGCAGCTTCCGGTCGTTCCCTGAAGCTTTCTTT. Its translation is CASSFRSFPEAFF.

The V call is TRBV7-9, the J call TRBJ2-1; 11 positions agree with TRBD1. Germline V gene data show CDR1 as SEHNR and CDR2 as FQNEAQ (reference sequence). This CDR3 is 15 amino acids long. V was clipped by 3 bases and J by 7 bases; unmatched bases: 5. The CDR3 DNA reads as TGTGCCAGCAGCTTCCGGACAGGGGGCATTAATGAGCAGTTCTTC. It specifies CASSFRTGGINEQFF.

The chain combines TRBV10-3 with TRBJ2-7, with TRBD1 as a possible D gene (5 bases). The CDR3 extends over 12 amino acids. V gave up 5 bases and J gave up 1 base, with 6 bases separating them. Germline values: CDR1 ENHRY, CDR2 SYGVKD. The DNA of the CDR3 is TGTGCCATCAGTCCAGGGTCCTACGAGCAGTACTTC. Its protein product is CAISPGSYEQYF.

V is TRBV29-1 and J is TRBJ2-3; 9 nucleotides line up with TRBD2. The CDR3 has 17 amino acids. V was pared by 0 bases and J by 2 bases, with 9 bases of the junction left unmatched. Germline loops: CDR1 SQVTM, CDR2 ANQGSEA. The CDR3 spells CSVEEGGTSGYTDTQYF. The CDR3 coding sequence is TGCAGCGTTGAAGAGGGTGGCACTAGCGGGTACACAGATACGCAGTATTTT.

This clone was found once. This chain uses TRBV12-3 or TRBV12-4 with TRBJ1-2, with 7 nucleotides matching TRBD1. CDR3 length: 12 amino acids. V lost 9 bases and J lost 6; bases outside the gene matches: 7. For the CDR3, the DNA is TGTGCCAGTACGACAGGGTGGAATGGCTACACCTTC. This sequence encodes CASTTGWNGYTF.

The V and J genes are TRBV4-3 and TRBJ2-7, with D tentatively TRBD2 (7 bases). V was trimmed by 0 bases and J by 4 bases, leaving 16 bases between them. CDR3 length: 16 residues. Germline-derived CDR1 and CDR2 are LGHNA and YSLEER. The CDR3 region has the DNA TGCGCCAGCAGCCAAGAGGGGGGCAGCGGGGTTTACGAGCAGTACTTC. Amino acids: CASSQEGGSGVYEQYF.

This clone was seen once. Its ends do not fully match the called genes, so a read error is possible. The chain joins TRBV27 to TRBJ2-5, with D perhaps TRBD1 (5 bases). CDR1 and CDR2 (germline): MNHEY, SMNVEV (reference sequence). The CDR3 extends over 15 amino acids. CDR3 DNA: TGTGTCAGCAGCTTTTTCGGCAGGGACCAAGAGACCCAGTACTTC. It encodes CVSSFFGRDQETQYF.

The gene calls are TRBV9 and TRBJ1-4, with TRBD1 matching 9 bases. The trim removed 1 base at V and 7 bases at J, leaving 8 bases unmatched. The CDR3 is 16 amino acids. CDR1 is SGDLS and CDR2 is YYNGEE in the germline V gene. The CDR3 here is CASSVSKTGGGEKLFF. In DNA, the CDR3 is TGTGCCAGCAGCGTATCTAAAACAGGGGGCGGTGAAAAACTGTTTTTT. Supplemented by reference TRBV9 and TRBJ1-4, the full variable domain reads DSGVTQTPKHLITATGQRVTLRCSPRSGDLSVYWYQQSLDQGLQFLIQYYNGEERAKGNILERFSAQQFPDLHSELNLSSLELGDSALYFCASSVSKTGGGEKLFFGSGTQLSVL.

The V gene is TRBV12-3 or TRBV12-4, the J gene TRBJ2-7; no firm D call. The CDR3 is 12 amino acids. The germline V and J ends were trimmed by 1 base and 3 bases, with 4 bases remaining between them. CDR3 nucleotides: TGTGCCAGCAGTTTAGGCTACTACGAGCAGTACTTC. Encoded protein: CASSLGYYEQYF.

The chain employs TRBV3-1 (or the pseudogene TRBV3-2) and TRBJ1-5; D uncertain. The V gene lost 2 bases and the J gene lost 2 bases, with 7 bases spanning the gap. Germline V gene data show CDR1 as LGHDT and CDR2 as YNNKEL (reference sequence). This CDR3 is built from 14 residues. CDR3 protein: CASSQTGRNQPQHF. The CDR3 nucleotides are TGTGCCAGCAGCCAAACGGGTCGCAATCAGCCCCAGCATTTT.

The rearrangement uses TRBV4-3 and TRBJ2-7; D gene uncertain. With 4 bases removed from V and 0 bases from J, the gap between germline ends came to 10 bases. Germline values: CDR1 LGHNA, CDR2 YSLEER. This CDR3 has 14 amino acids. The CDR3 reads CASSPSGLSYEQYF. The DNA of the CDR3 is TGCGCCAGCAGCCCATCGGGCCTCTCCTACGAGCAGTACTTC.